Sequencing of this T cell receptor (beta chain) was carried out in a study of OX40 agonist ivuxolimab in advanced cancers. Between the trimmed V and J ends, which lost 1 base and 1 base, there was a span of 7 bases. CDR3 length: 13 residues. Per the germline V gene, CDR1 is GTSNPN and CDR2 is SVGIG (reference sequence). Study-level results: In the 0.1 to 3.0 mg/kg range, CD4+ and CD8+ blood T cells had expanded clonally by week 6.

This clone occurred a few times. What it binds is unknown. Libraries were prepared by immunoSEQ multiplex PCR; TCRdb keeps only in-frame clonotypes and omits some of them. The sample records about 75,000 clones, about 88% being singletons. The source material was CD4+ or CD8+ T cells sorted from blood, sampled in a trial of the OX40 agonist ivuxolimab. The chain is built from TRBV30 and TRBJ1-1; no clear D gene. The source of this sequence is an adult with an advanced solid tumor such as melanoma, head and neck, liver or kidney cancer. CDR3 sequence: CAWSGRKNTEAFF. Written as DNA, the CDR3 is TGTGCCTGGAGTGGCAGAAAGAACACTGAAGCTTTCTTT.